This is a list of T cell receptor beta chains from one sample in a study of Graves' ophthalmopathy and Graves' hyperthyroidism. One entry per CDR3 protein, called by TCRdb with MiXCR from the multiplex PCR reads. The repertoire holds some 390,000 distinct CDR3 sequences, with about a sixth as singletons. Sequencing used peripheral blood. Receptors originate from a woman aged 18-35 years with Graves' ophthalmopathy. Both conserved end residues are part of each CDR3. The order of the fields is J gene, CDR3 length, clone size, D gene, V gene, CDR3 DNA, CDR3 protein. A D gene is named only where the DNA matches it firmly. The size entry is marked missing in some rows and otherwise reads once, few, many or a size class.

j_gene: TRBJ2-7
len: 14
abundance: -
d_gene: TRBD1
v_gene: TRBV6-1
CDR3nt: TGTGCCAGCAGACGGGACAGGGCCTCCTACGAGCAGTACTTC
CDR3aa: CASRRDRASYEQYF

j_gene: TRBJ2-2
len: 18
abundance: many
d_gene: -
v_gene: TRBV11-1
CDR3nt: TGTGCCAGCAGCCGTTTCCAGGGGTCCCCCGCGAACACCGGGGAGCTGTTTTTT
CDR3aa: CASSRFQGSPANTGELFF

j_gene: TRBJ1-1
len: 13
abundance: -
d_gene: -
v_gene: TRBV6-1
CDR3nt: TGTGCCAGCAGTGAAGTACAGTTTACTGAAGCTTTCTTT
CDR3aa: CASSEVQFTEAFF

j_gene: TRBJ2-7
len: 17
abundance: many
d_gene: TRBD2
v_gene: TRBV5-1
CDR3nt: TGCGCCAGCAGCTTGGGACTAGCGGGAGGGCCCACCTACGAGCAGTACTTC
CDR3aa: CASSLGLAGGPTYEQYF

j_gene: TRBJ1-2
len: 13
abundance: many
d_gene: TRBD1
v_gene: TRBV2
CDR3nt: TGTGCCAGCAATGGACAGGGGAGGAGAGGCTACACCTTC
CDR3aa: CASNGQGRRGYTF

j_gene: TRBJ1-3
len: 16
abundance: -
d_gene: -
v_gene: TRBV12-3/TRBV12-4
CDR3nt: TGTGCCAGCAGTTTATCTCCCGCGACCTCTGGAAACACCATATATTTT
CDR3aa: CASSLSPATSGNTIYF

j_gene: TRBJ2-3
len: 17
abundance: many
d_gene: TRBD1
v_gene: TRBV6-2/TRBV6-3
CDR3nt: TGTGCCAGCAGTTACTCGAGTTGGGGACAGGTGGCAGATACGCAGTATTTT
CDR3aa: CASSYSSWGQVADTQYF

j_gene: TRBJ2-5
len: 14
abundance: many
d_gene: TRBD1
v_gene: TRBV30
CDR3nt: TGTGCCTGGAGTCCAGAGACAGGGGTCCGGACCCAGTACTTC
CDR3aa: CAWSPETGVRTQYF

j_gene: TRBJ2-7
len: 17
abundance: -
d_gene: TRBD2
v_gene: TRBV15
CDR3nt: TGTGCCACCAGCAGGGGAGGGACTAGCGGTCAAGCCTACGAGCAGTACTTC
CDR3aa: CATSRGGTSGQAYEQYF

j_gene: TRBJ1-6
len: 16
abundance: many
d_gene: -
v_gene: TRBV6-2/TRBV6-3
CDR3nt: TGTGCCAGCAGTTACTCGCCAGGCCTATGGGGAACACCCCTCCACTTT
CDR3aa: CASSYSPGLWGTPLHF

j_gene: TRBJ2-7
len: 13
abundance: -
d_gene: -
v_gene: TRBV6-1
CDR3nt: TGTGCCAGCGGCGCCACAGGACCCTACGAGCAGTACTTC
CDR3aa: CASGATGPYEQYF

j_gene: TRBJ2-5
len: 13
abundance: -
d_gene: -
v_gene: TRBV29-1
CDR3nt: TGCAGCGTTGAACTGGACCGCCGGGAGACCCAGTACTTC
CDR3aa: CSVELDRRETQYF

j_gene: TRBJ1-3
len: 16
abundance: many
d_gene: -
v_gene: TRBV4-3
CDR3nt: TGCGCCAGCAGCCCCTTTGGGGACCCTATCGGGAACACCATATATTTT
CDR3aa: CASSPFGDPIGNTIYF

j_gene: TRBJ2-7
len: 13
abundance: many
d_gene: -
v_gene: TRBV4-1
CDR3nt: TGCGCCAGCAGCCACAAGGATTCCTACGAGCAGTACTTC
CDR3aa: CASSHKDSYEQYF

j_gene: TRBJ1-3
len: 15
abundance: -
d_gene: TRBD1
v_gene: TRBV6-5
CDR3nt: TGTGCCAGCAGCTACACAGACAGGGGTGGAAACACCATATATTTT
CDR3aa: CASSYTDRGGNTIYF

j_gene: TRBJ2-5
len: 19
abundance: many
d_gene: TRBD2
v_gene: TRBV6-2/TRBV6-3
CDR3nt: TGTGCCAGCAGTTACAAGTCGGGACTAGCGGGAGCGGGAGGAAGGACCCAGTACTTC
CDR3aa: CASSYKSGLAGAGGRTQYF

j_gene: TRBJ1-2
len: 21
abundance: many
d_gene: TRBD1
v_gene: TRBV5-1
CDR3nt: TGCGCCAGCAGTCTCCATGGGCCCCGGGGTCCGGGACAGGAGAAAAACTATGGCTACACCTTC
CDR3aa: CASSLHGPRGPGQEKNYGYTF

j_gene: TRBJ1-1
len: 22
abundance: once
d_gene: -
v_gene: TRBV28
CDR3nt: -
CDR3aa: CASSLGHLLAEQYFGPDTEAFF

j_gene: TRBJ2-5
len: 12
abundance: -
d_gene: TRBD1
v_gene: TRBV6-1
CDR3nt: TGTGCCAGCGCCACAGGGGCGGAGACCCAGTACTTC
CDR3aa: CASATGAETQYF